The clone carrying this TCR beta chain has ten or more counts. This entry is derived from a study of response to subunit inactivated influenza vaccine. J gave up 7 bases and V 0 bases, and 1 base lay outside the gene matches. Germline loops: CDR1 SGHRS, CDR2 YFSETQ. The CDR3 consists of 14 residues. Using its own MiXCR run on the RT-PCR reads, TCRdb lists one record per CDR3 protein. This table holds about 570,000 distinct CDR3 sequences, 10% to 12% found once. In addition, the sample was reused for a study of T cells expressing NK-cell markers. As that study records: It was by 5'RACE template switching with UMIs that TCR beta cDNA was made.

The V and J genes are TRBV5-1 and TRBJ1-6, with 7 bases aligning to TRBD1. The TCR comes from a man over 45 who received an inactivated influenza vaccine. Source: PBMCs from blood, taken on the day of vaccination. The CDR3 DNA is TGCGCCAGCAGCTTGGGGACAGGAAATTCACCCCTCCACTTT. Translation gives CASSLGTGNSPLHF.